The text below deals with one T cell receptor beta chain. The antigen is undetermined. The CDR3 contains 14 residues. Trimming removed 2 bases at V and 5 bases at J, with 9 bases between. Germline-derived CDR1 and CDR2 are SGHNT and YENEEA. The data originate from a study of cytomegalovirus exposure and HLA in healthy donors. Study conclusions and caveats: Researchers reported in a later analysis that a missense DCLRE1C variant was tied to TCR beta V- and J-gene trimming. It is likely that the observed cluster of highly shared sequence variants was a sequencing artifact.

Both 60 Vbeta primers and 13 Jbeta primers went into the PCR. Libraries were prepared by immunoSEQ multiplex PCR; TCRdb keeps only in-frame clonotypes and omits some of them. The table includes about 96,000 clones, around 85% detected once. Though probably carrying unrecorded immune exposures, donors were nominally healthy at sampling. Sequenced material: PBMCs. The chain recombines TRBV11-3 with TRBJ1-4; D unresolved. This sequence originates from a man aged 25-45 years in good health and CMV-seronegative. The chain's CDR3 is CASSLNSKNEKLFF. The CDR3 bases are TGTGCCAGCAGCTTAAACAGCAAGAATGAAAAACTGTTTTTT.